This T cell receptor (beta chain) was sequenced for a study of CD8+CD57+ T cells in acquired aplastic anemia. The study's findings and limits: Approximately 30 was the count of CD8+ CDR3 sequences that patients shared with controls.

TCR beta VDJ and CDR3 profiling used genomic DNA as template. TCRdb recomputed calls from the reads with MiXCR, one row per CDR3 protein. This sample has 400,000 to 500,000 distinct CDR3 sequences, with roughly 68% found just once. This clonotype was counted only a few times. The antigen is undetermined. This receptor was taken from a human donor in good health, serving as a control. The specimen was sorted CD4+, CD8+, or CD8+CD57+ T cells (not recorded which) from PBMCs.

The CDR3 bases are TGTGCCACCAGCAGAGACTTGCGGTATGAGCAGTTCTTC. Translated, it gives CATSRDLRYEQFF. V is TRBV15 and J is TRBJ2-1; D unclear. This CDR3 is 13 amino acids long. CDR1 and CDR2 (germline): LNHNV, YYDKDF (reference sequence). With 0 bases removed from V and 8 bases from J, the gap between germline ends came to 8 bases. Together with reference TRBV15 and TRBJ2-1, the CDR3 gives the full variable domain: DAMVIQNPRYQVTQFGKPVTLSCSQTLNHNVMYWYQQKSSQAPKLLFHYYDKDFNNEADTPDNFQSRRPNTSFCFLDIRSPGLGDTAMYLCATSRDLRYEQFFGPGTRLTVL.